This T cell receptor (beta chain) was captured in a study of blood T cell repertoires in COVID-19. This CDR3 is built from 18 residues. V lost 3 bases and J lost 5; bases outside the gene matches: 16. Germline CDR1 and CDR2: LGHDT and YNNKEL (reference sequence). Profiled with immunoSEQ multiplex PCR; TCRdb holds only in-frame clones, not every one. The sample holds 130,000 or so clones, under 85% seen once. The specimen sequenced was peripheral blood. The chain couples TRBV3-1 (or the pseudogene TRBV3-2) to TRBJ1-2; TRBD1 agrees at 9 bases. The clonotype comes from a woman in her fifties or sixties with acute or convalescent COVID-19. The DNA of the CDR3 is TGTGCCAGCAGCCACACCCTGTTGACAGGGGGACCCCGATATGGCTACACCTTC. Translated: CASSHTLLTGGPRYGYTF.